The clone carrying this T cell receptor (beta chain) was counted at least ten times. Authors' methods: With immunoSEQ giving junction-only sequences and no quality scores, filtering differed. Profiled with immunoSEQ multiplex PCR; TCRdb holds only in-frame clones, not every one. From that table come the V and J calls and clone size; the DNA was used to work out D and trimming. The sample includes about 490,000 clones, around 80% of them seen just once. Germline V gives CDR1 GTSNPN, CDR2 SVGIG (reference sequence). The length of the CDR3 is 15 residues. The V end was cut by 2 bases, the J end by 4 bases, with 17 bases between. The data derive from a study of shared clonotypes between healthy human individuals. Across the whole study: The donors, a couple of women and a few men, were aged 18 to 49.

V is TRBV30 and J is TRBJ2-5, with TRBD2 as a possible D gene (5 bases). The origin of this receptor is a woman between 35 and 50 years old in good health. Some clones in this sample may be carry-over from other donors' samples. Sequenced material: PBMCs. Written as DNA, the CDR3 is TGTGCCTGGAGTTCACGAGGGTTTTTTAGAGAGACCCAGTACTTC. It is translated as CAWSSRGFFRETQYF.